This record looks at one T cell receptor (beta chain) sequence and its context. The repertoire was sequenced with immunoSEQ multiplex PCR; TCRdb's copy has only in-frame clones and lacks some. The table lists under 90,000 clones, roughly 85% of them singletons. This entry is derived from a study of OX40 agonist ivuxolimab in advanced cancers. V lost 3 bases to trimming and J lost 1 base, with 18 bases between them. The CDR3 is 18 residues long. Per germline, CDR1 MNHEY and CDR2 SMNVEV (reference sequence). The genes are TRBV27 and TRBJ2-2, with D possibly TRBD1 on 7 matching bases. The origin of this receptor is an adult with an advanced solid tumor such as melanoma, head and neck, liver or kidney cancer. The specimen was CD4+ or CD8+ T cells sorted from blood, collected in a trial of the OX40 agonist ivuxolimab. The CDR3 is CASSFTPRGVKNTGELFF. CDR3 sequence (DNA): TGTGCCAGCAGTTTCACCCCCAGGGGGGTAAAGAACACCGGGGAGCTGTTTTTT.